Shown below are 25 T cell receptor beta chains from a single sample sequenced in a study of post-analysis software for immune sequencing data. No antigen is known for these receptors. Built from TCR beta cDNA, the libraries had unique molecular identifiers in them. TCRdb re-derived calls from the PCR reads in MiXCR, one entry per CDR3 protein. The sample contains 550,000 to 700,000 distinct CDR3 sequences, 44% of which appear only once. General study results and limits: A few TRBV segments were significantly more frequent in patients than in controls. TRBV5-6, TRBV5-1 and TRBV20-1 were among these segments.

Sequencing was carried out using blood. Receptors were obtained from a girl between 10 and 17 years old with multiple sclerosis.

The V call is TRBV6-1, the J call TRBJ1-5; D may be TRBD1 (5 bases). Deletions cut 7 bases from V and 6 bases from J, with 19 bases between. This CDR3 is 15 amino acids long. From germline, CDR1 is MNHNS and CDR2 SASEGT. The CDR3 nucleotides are TGTGCCAGCACACCCTCAGGGAGTAGGGGTCAGCCCCAGCATTTT. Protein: CASTPSGSRGQPQHF.

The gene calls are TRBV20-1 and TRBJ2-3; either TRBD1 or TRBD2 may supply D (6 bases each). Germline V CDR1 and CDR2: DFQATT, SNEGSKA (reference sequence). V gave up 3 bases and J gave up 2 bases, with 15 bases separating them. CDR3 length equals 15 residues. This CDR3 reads CSARDLTGATDTQYF. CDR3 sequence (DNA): TGCAGTGCTAGGGATTTAACGGGGGCCACAGATACGCAGTATTTT.

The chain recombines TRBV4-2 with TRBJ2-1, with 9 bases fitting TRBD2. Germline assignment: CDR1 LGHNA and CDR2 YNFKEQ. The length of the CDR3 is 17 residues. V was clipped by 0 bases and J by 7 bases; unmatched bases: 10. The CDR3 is CASSQDPGGGAENEQFF. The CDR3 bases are TGTGCCAGCAGCCAAGATCCAGGCGGGGGGGCCGAAAATGAGCAGTTCTTC.

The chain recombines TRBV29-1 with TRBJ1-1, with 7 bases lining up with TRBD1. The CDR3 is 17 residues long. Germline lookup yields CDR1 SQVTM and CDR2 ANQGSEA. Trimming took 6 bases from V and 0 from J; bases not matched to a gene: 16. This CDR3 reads CSVAPDRRLLMNTEAFF. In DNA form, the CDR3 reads TGCAGCGTCGCCCCGGACAGGCGACTACTCATGAACACTGAAGCTTTCTTT.

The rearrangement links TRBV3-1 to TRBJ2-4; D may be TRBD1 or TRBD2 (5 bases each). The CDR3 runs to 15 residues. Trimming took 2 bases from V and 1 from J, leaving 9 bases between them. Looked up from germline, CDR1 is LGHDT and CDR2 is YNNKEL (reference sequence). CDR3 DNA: TGTGCCAGCAGCCAACGAGAGGGGGCCAAAAACATTCAGTACTTC. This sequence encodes CASSQREGAKNIQYF.

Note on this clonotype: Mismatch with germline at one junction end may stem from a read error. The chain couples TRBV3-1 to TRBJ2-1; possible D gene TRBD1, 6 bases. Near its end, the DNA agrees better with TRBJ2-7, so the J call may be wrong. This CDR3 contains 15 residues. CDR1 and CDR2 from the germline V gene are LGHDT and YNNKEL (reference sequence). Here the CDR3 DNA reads TGTGCCAGCAGTCAAGGGGGAGTTGGTTACAATGAGCAGTACTTC. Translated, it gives CASSQGGVGYNEQYF.

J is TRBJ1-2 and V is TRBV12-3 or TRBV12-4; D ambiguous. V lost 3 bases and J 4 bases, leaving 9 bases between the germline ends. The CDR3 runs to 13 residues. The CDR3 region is CASSFLSAYGYTF. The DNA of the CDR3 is TGTGCCAGCAGTTTTCTTTCAGCCTATGGCTACACCTTC.

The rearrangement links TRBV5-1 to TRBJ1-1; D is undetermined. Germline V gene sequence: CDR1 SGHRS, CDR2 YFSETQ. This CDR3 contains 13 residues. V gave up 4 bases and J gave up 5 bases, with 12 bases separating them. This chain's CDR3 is CASSREVGTEAFF. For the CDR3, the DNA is TGCGCCAGCAGCCGGGAAGTGGGTACTGAAGCTTTCTTT.

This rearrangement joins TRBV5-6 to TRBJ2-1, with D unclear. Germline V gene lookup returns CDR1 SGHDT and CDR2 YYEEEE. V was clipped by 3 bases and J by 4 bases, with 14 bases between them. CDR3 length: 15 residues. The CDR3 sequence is CASSSLKSNYNEQFF. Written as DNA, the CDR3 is TGTGCCAGCAGCTCCTTAAAGTCCAATTACAATGAGCAGTTCTTC.

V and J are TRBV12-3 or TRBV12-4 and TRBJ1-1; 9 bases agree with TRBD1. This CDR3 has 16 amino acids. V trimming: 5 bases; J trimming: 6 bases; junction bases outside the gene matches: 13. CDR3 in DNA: TGTGCCAGCAGTCTCATGTCCCGGGACAGGGTTCCTGAAGCTTTCTTT. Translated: CASSLMSRDRVPEAFF.

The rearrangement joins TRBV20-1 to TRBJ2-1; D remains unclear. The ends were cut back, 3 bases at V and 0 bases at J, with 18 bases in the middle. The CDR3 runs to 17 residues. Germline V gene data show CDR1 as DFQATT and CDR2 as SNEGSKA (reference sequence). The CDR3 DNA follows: TGCAGTGCTAGCACCTCAAGGGTAGCCCGCTCCTACAATGAGCAGTTCTTC. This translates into CSASTSRVARSYNEQFF.

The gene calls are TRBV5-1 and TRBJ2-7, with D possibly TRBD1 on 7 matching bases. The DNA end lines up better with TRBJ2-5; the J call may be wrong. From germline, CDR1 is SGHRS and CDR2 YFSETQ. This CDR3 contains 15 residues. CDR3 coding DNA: TGCGCCAGCAGCTGGAGGAGACAGGGAGGAGAGACCCAGTACTTC. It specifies CASSWRRQGGETQYF.

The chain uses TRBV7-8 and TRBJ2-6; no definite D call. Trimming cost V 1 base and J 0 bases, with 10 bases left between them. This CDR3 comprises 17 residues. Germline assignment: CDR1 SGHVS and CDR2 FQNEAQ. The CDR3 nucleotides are TGTGCCAGCAGCTTAGTGGAGAGTCGCTCTGGGGCCAACGTCCTGACTTTC. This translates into CASSLVESRSGANVLTF.

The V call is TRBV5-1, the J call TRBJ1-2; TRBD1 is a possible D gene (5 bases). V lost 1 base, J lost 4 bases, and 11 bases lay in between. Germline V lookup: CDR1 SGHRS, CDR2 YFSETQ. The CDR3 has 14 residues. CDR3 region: CASSLSGTVYGYTF. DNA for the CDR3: TGCGCCAGCAGCTTGTCCGGGACGGTCTATGGCTACACCTTC.

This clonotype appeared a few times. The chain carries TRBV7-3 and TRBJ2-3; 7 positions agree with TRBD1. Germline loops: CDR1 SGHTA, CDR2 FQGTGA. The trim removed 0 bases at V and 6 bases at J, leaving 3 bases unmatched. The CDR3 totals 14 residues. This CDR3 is CASSLTGTADTQYF. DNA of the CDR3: TGTGCCAGCAGCTTAACGGGGACAGCGGATACGCAGTATTTT.

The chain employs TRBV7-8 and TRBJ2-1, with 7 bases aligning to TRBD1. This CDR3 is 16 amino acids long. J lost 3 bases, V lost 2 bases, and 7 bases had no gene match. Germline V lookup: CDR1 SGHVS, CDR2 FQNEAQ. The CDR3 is CASSLRGGSFYNEQFF. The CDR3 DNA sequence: TGTGCCAGCAGCTTAAGAGGGGGCAGCTTCTACAATGAGCAGTTCTTC.

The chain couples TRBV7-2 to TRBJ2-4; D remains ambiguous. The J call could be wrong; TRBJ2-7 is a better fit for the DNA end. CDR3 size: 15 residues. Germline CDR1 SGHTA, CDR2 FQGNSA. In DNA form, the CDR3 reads TGTGCCAGCAGCCCCAGCTCGGTGGAAACCTACGAGCAGTACTTC. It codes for CASSPSSVETYEQYF.

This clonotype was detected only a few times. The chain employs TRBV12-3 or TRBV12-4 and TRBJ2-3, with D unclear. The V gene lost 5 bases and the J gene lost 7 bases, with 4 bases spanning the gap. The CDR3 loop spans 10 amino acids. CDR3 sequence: CASSINTQYF. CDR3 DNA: TGTGCCAGCAGTATAAATACGCAGTATTTT.

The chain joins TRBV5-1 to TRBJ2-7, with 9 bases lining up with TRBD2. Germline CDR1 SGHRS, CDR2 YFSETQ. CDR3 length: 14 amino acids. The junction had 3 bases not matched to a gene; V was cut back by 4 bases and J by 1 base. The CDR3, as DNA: TGCGCCAGCAGCGTAGCGGGAGTTTCCTACGAGCAGTACTTC. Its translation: CASSVAGVSYEQYF. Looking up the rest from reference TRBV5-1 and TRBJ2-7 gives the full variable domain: KAGVTQTPRYLIKTRGQQVTLSCSPISGHRSVSWYQQTPGQGLQFLFEYFSETQRNKGNFPGRFSGRQFSNSRSEMNVSTLELGDSALYLCASSVAGVSYEQYFGPGTRLTVT.

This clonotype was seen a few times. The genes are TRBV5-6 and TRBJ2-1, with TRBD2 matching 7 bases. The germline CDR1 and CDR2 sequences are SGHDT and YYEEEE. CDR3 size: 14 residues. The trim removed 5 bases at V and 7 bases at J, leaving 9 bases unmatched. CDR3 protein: CASSSGLGGNEQFF. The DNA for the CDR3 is TGTGCCAGCAGTTCAGGACTGGGAGGGAATGAGCAGTTCTTC. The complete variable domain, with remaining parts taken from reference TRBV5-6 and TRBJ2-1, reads DAGVTQSPTHLIKTRGQQVTLRCSPKSGHDTVSWYQQALGQGPQFIFQYYEEEERQRGNFPDRFSGHQFPNYSSELNVNALLLGDSALYLCASSSGLGGNEQFFGPGTRLTVL.

CDR3: CSVVRTGARGEQFF. The CDR3 bases are TGCAGCGTTGTTAGGACAGGGGCTCGCGGTGAGCAGTTCTTC. V and J are TRBV29-1 and TRBJ2-1; 9 bases align to TRBD1. The CDR3 has 14 residues. The junction had 10 bases not matched to a gene; V was cut back by 4 bases and J by 9 bases. Germline V CDR1 and CDR2: SQVTM, ANQGSEA.

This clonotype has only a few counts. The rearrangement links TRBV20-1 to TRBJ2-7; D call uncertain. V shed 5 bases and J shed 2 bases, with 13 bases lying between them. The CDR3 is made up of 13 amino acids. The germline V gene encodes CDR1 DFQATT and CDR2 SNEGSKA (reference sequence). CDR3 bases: TGCAGTGCTCCTACCGTCCCAACCTACGAGCAGTACTTC. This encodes CSAPTVPTYEQYF.

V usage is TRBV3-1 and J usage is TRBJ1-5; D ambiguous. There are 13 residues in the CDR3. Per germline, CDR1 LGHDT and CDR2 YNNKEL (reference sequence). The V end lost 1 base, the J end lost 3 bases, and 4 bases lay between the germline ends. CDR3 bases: TGTGCCAGCAGCCAAGGGATCAATCAGCCCCAGCATTTT. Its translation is CASSQGINQPQHF.

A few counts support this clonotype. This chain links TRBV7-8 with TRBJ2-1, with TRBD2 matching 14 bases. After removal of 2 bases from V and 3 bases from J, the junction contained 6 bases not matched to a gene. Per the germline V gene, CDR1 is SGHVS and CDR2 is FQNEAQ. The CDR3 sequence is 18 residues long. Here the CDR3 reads CASSLRGLAGVGYNEQFF. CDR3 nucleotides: TGTGCCAGCAGCTTAAGGGGACTAGCGGGAGTAGGCTACAATGAGCAGTTCTTC.

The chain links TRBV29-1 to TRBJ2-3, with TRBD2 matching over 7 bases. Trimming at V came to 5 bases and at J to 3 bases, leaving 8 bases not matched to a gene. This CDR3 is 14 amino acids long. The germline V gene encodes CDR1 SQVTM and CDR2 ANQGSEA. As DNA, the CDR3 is TGCAGCGTTATCCTAGGGCGGGGGACAGATACGCAGTATTTT. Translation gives CSVILGRGTDTQYF.